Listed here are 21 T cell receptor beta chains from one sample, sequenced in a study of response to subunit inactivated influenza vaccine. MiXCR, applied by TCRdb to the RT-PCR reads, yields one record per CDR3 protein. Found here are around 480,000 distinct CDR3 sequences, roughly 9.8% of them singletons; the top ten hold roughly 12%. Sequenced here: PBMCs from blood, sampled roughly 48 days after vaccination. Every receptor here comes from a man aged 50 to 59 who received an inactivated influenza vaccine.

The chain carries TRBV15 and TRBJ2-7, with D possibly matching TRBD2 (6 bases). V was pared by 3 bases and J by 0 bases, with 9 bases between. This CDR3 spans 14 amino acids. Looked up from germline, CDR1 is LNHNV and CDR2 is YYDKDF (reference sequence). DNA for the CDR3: TGTGCCACCAGCAGTGCGGGGTCCTCCTACGAGCAGTACTTC. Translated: CATSSAGSSYEQYF. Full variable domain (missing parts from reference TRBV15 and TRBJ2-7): DAMVIQNPRYQVTQFGKPVTLSCSQTLNHNVMYWYQQKSSQAPKLLFHYYDKDFNNEADTPDNFQSRRPNTSFCFLDIRSPGLGDTAMYLCATSSAGSSYEQYFGPGTRLTVT.

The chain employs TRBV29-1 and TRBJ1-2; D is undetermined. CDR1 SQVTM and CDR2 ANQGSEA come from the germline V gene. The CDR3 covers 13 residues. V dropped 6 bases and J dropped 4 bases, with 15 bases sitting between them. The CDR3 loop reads CSVLDGGIYGYTF. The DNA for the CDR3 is TGCAGCGTGCTGGACGGAGGAATCTATGGCTACACCTTC.

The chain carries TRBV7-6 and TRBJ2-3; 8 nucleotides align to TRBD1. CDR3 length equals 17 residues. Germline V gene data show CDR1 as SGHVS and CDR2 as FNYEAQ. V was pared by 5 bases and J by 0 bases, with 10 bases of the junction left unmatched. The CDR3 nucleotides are TGTGCCAGCAGCCGAGACCGGACAGGGAAGAGCACAGATACGCAGTATTTT. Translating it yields CASSRDRTGKSTDTQYF.

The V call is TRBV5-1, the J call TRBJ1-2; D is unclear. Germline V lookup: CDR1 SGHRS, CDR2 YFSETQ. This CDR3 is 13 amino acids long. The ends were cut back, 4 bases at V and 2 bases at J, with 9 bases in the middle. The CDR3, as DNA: TGCGCCAGCAGCGTGACACAAAACTATGGCTACACCTTC. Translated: CASSVTQNYGYTF.

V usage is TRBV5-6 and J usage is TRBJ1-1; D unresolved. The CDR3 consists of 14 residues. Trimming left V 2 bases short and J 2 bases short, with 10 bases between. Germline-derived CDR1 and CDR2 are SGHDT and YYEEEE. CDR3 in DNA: TGTGCCAGCAGCTTTATCCAGGAAAACACTGAAGCTTTCTTT. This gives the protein CASSFIQENTEAFF.

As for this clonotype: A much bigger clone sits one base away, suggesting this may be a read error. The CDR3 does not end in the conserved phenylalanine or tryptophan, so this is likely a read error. CDR3 sequence (DNA): TGCGCCAGCAGCTTGGCGACGGCTAGCGGGAGAGATGAGCAGTTCATC. Its translation: CASSLATASGRDEQFI. The chain employs TRBV5-1 and TRBJ2-1, with 10 bases identical to TRBD2. Looked up from germline, CDR1 is SGHRS and CDR2 is YFSETQ. V trimming: 0 bases; J trimming: 8 bases; junction bases outside the gene matches: 8. The CDR3 consists of 16 residues.

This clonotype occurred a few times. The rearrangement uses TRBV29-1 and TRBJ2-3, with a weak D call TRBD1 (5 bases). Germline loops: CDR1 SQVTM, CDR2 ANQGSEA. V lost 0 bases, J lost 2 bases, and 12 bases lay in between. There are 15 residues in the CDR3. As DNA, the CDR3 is TGCAGCGTTGAAGAGGGGCTCAGATTCACAGATACGCAGTATTTT. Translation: CSVEEGLRFTDTQYF.

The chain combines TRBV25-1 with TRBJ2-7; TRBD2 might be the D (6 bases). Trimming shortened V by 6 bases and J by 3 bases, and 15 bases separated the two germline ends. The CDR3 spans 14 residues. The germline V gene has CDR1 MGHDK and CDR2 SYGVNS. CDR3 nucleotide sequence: TGTGCCAGCAGCAGACTAGGAAACATCTACGAGCAGTACTTC. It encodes CASSRLGNIYEQYF.

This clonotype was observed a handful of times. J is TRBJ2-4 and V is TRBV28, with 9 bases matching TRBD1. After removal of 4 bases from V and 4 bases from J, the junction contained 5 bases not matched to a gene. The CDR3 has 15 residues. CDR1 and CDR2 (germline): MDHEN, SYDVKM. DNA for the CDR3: TGTGCCAGCAGTTCCCCCGGGACAGGGAAAAACATTCAGTACTTC. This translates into CASSSPGTGKNIQYF.

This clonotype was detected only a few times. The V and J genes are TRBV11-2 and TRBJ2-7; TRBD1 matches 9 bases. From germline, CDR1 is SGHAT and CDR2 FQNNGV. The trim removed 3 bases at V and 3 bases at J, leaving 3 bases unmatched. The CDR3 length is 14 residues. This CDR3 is CASSFATGGYEQYF. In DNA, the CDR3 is TGTGCCAGCAGCTTCGCGACAGGGGGCTACGAGCAGTACTTC.

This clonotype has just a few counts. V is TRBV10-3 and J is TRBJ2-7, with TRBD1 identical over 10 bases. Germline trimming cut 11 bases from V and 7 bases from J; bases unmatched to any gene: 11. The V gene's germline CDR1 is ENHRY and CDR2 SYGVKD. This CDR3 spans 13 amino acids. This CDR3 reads CASTGTGDGEQYF. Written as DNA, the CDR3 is TGTGCCTCGACCGGGACAGGGGACGGAGAGCAGTACTTC.

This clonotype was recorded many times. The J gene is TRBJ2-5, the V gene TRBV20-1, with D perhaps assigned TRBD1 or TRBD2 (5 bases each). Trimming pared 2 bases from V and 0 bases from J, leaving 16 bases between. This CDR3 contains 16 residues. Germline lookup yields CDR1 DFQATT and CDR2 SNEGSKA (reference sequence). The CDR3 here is CSARSATGTNQETQYF. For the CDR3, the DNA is TGCAGTGCTAGATCCGCGACCGGGACCAACCAAGAGACCCAGTACTTC.

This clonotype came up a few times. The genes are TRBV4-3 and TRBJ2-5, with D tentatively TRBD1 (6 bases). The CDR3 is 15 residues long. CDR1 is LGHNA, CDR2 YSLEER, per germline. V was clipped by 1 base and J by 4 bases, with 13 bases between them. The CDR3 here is CASSQALGAGETQYF. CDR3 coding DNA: TGCGCCAGCAGCCAAGCTTTGGGGGCCGGAGAGACCCAGTACTTC.

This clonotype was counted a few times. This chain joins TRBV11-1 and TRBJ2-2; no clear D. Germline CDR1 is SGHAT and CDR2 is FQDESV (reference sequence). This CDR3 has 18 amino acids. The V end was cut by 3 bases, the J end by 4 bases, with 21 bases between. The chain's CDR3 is CASSFVRPLSKGTGELFF. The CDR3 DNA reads TGTGCCAGCAGCTTCGTCAGGCCCCTCAGTAAAGGCACCGGGGAGCTGTTTTTT.

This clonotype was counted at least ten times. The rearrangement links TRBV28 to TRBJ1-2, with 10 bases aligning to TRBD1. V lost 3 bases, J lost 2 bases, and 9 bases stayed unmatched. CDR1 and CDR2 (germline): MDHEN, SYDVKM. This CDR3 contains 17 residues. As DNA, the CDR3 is TGTGCCAGCAGTTTCGCGAGGGACAGGGGATTCAACTATGGCTACACCTTC. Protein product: CASSFARDRGFNYGYTF.

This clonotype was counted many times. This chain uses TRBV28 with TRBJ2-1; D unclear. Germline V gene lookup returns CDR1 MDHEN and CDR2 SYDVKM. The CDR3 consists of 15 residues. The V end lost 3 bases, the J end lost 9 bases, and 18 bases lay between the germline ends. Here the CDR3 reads CASSFPPIHSLEQFF. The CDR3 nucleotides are TGTGCCAGCAGTTTCCCCCCTATACATTCGCTTGAGCAGTTCTTC.

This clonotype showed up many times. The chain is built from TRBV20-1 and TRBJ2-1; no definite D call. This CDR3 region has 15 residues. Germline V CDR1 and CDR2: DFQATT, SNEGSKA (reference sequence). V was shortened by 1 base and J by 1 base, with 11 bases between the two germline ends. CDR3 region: CSARALTDSYNEQFF. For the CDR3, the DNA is TGCAGTGCTAGAGCTCTTACTGATTCCTACAATGAGCAGTTCTTC.

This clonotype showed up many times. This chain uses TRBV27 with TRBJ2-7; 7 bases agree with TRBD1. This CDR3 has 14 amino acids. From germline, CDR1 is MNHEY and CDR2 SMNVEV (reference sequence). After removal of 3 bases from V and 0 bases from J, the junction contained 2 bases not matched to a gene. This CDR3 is CASSLGQTSYEQYF. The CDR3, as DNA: TGTGCCAGCAGTTTGGGACAGACCTCCTACGAGCAGTACTTC.

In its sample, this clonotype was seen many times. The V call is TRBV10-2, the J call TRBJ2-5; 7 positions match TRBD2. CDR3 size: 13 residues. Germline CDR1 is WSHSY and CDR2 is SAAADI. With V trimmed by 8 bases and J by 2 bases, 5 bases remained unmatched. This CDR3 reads CASGTTRQETQYF. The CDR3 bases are TGCGCCAGCGGGACTACCCGACAAGAGACCCAGTACTTC.

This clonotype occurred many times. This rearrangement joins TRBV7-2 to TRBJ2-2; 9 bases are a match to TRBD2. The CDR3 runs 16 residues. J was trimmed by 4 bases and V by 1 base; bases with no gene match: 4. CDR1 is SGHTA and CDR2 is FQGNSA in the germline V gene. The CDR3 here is CASSLVSSGTTGELFF. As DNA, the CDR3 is TGTGCCAGCAGCTTAGTTTCTAGCGGGACCACCGGGGAGCTGTTTTTT.

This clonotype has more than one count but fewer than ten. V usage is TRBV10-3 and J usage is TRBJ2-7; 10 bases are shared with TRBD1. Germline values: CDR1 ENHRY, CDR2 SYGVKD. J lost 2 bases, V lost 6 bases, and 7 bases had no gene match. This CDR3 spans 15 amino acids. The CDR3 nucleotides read TGTGCCATCAGCGGGAGGGGACAGGGGCCCTACGAGCAGTACTTC. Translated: CAISGRGQGPYEQYF.